The next 15 T cell receptor beta chains were all read from a single sample in a study of T cell changes during pregnancy in multiple sclerosis. Produced via immunoSEQ multiplex PCR; TCRdb's table is partial and in-frame only. The sample has some 60,000 clones, about 86% seen once. The source material was peripheral blood from another person, used as feeder cells. These receptors originate from a human donor whose cells served as feeder cells for cultures in a pregnancy study.

This chain uses TRBV2 with TRBJ2-2, with TRBD2 as a possible D gene (6 bases). The CDR3 covers 16 residues. Looked up from germline, CDR1 is SNHLY and CDR2 is FYNNEI. Trimming removed 4 bases at V and 6 bases at J, with 18 bases between. The CDR3 sequence: CASSGAGTGSAGELFF. The CDR3 nucleotides are TGTGCCAGCAGTGGGGCCGGGACTGGGAGCGCCGGGGAGCTGTTTTTT.

This clone came up once. The chain links TRBV4-3 to TRBJ1-1, with D tentatively TRBD1 (5 bases). The germline V gene has CDR1 LGHNA and CDR2 YSLEER. V lost 1 base to trimming and J lost 0 bases, with 18 bases between them. The CDR3 is 18 amino acids. The CDR3 sequence is CASSQGIQGGILNTEAFF. CDR3 nucleotide sequence: TGCGCCAGCAGCCAAGGAATCCAGGGAGGTATCCTGAACACTGAAGCTTTCTTT.

This chain connects TRBV28 to TRBJ1-2; D gene uncertain. Trimming stripped 5 bases from V and 6 bases from J, with 16 bases between. CDR3 length: 14 amino acids. The germline V gene encodes CDR1 MDHEN and CDR2 SYDVKM. Written as DNA, the CDR3 is TGTGCCAGCAGTCTGACATGGGATTTAGATGGCTACACCTTC. It translates to CASSLTWDLDGYTF.

This clone was seen just once. This chain joins TRBV4-3 and TRBJ2-1, with TRBD2 matching 7 bases. CDR3 size: 13 residues. J lost 12 bases, V lost 1 base, and 6 bases had no gene match. Germline CDR1 LGHNA, CDR2 YSLEER. The CDR3 DNA reads TGCGCCAGCAGCCAAGGATCGGGAGGTCGGCAGTTCTTC. This codes for CASSQGSGGRQFF.

The chain employs TRBV18 and TRBJ2-7; 8 bases line up with TRBD2. This CDR3 region has 16 residues. Germline trimming cut 0 bases from V and 6 bases from J; bases unmatched to any gene: 10. The germline gives CDR1 KGHSH, CDR2 LQKENI. CDR3 DNA: TGTGCCAGCTCACCACCGTCCGGGGGGGCTGGCGGCGAGCAGTACTTC. This encodes CASSPPSGGAGGEQYF.

This clone was seen a few times. The genes are TRBV9 and TRBJ2-7, with D maybe TRBD1 (6 bases). Trimming left V 3 bases short and J 3 bases short, with 13 bases between. Germline V gives CDR1 SGDLS, CDR2 YYNGEE. The CDR3 is made up of 14 amino acids. The CDR3 bases are TGTGCCAGCAGCGACAAACCACAGGGCTACGAGCAGTACTTC. It codes for CASSDKPQGYEQYF.

The chain combines TRBV5-1 with TRBJ2-2, with D maybe TRBD2 (6 bases). The CDR3 consists of 16 residues. Trimming shortened V by 1 base and J by 1 base, and 11 bases separated the two germline ends. Germline-derived CDR1 and CDR2 are SGHRS and YFSETQ. As DNA, the CDR3 is TGCGCCAGCAGCTTGAAAGCGGGTGAGAACACCGGGGAGCTGTTTTTT. The encoded protein is CASSLKAGENTGELFF.

This clone was observed a few times. The chain recombines TRBV11-2 with TRBJ1-3; TRBD1 matches at 9 bases. CDR3 size: 15 residues. Germline CDR1 and CDR2: SGHAT and FQNNGV. The J segment lost 4 bases and the V segment lost 4 bases, leaving 5 bases of the junction unmatched. The CDR3 sequence is CASSSGTGYGNTIYF. CDR3 bases: TGTGCCAGCAGCTCCGGGACAGGGTACGGAAACACCATATATTTT. Filled out from reference TRBV11-2 and TRBJ1-3, the complete variable domain reads EAGVAQSPRYKIIEKRQSVAFWCNPISGHATLYWYQQILGQGPKLLIQFQNNGVVDDSQLPKDRFSAERLKGVDSTLKIQPAKLEDSAVYLCASSSGTGYGNTIYFGEGSWLTVV.

The chain carries TRBV7-9 and TRBJ2-7; 8 nucleotides align to TRBD1. Germline V gives CDR1 SEHNR, CDR2 FQNEAQ (reference sequence). V dropped 7 bases and J dropped 4; count of bases not matched to a gene: 9. The CDR3 totals 14 residues. Here the CDR3 reads CASTPGQAVYEQYF. The CDR3 DNA is TGTGCCAGCACCCCGGGACAGGCGGTTTACGAGCAGTACTTC.

This rearrangement joins TRBV10-3 to TRBJ1-5; D possibly corresponds to TRBD1 (5 bases). The germline V and J ends were trimmed by 3 bases and 3 bases, with 9 bases remaining between them. Germline V gene sequence: CDR1 ENHRY, CDR2 SYGVKD. This CDR3 comprises 14 residues. The CDR3, as DNA: TGTGCCATCAGTGACACAGGCCCCAATCAGCCCCAGCATTTT. This translates into CAISDTGPNQPQHF.

The chain uses TRBV4-3 and TRBJ1-4; 12 nucleotides align to TRBD1. The V gene's germline CDR1 is LGHNA and CDR2 YSLEER. After removal of 3 bases from V and 7 bases from J, the junction contained 3 bases not matched to a gene. This CDR3 has 15 amino acids. The CDR3 region is CASSQGQGAFEKLFF. In DNA form, the CDR3 reads TGCGCCAGCAGCCAGGGACAGGGGGCGTTTGAAAAACTGTTTTTT.

The rearrangement links TRBV5-1 to TRBJ2-1; D is unresolved. Trimming removed 3 bases at V and 9 bases at J, with 10 bases between. Per the germline V gene, CDR1 is SGHRS and CDR2 is YFSETQ. There are 12 residues in the CDR3. CDR3 protein: CASSYTRTEQFF. DNA of the CDR3: TGCGCCAGCAGCTACACGAGGACTGAGCAGTTCTTC.

This chain's CDR3 is CASSLGDRPTGELFF. CDR3 nucleotide sequence: TGTGCCAGCAGCTTAGGCGACAGACCTACCGGGGAGCTGTTTTTT. This rearrangement joins TRBV7-2 to TRBJ2-2; D is perhaps TRBD1 (5 bases). The V gene lost 1 base and the J gene lost 5 bases, with 11 bases spanning the gap. This CDR3 is built from 15 residues. From germline, CDR1 is SGHTA and CDR2 FQGNSA.

V and J are TRBV5-1 and TRBJ2-1; tentative D call: TRBD2 (5 bases). The length of the CDR3 is 15 residues. V was trimmed by 5 bases and J by 0 bases, leaving 12 bases between them. CDR1 SGHRS and CDR2 YFSETQ come from the germline V gene. Here the CDR3 DNA reads TGCGCCAGCAGGGCGGGCGGCAGCTCCTACAATGAGCAGTTCTTC. The encoded protein is CASRAGGSSYNEQFF.

The chain carries TRBV9 and TRBJ1-1; 11 bases are a match to TRBD1. The CDR3 has 17 amino acids. The trim removed 4 bases at V and 1 base at J, leaving 9 bases unmatched. Germline values: CDR1 SGDLS, CDR2 YYNGEE. The chain's CDR3 is CASSIPGQGGENTEAFF. DNA of the CDR3: TGTGCCAGCAGCATACCGGGACAGGGGGGCGAGAACACTGAAGCTTTCTTT.